This TCR beta chain was retrieved from a study of blood T cell repertoires in COVID-19. On the study more broadly: Samples of COVID-19 (acute and convalescent) were obtained from the United States, Italy and Spain.

Per the study methods: Quantification of nucleated cells was approximated via reference gene primer amplification. This table comes from immunoSEQ multiplex PCR, and its TCRdb copy is limited to in-frame clones, with some not included. Clonal size and the V and J genes are those of that table, whereas D and trimming came from the DNA. This table holds more than 100,000 clones, roughly nine tenths found once. J lost 6 bases, V lost 4 bases, and 5 bases had no gene match. The germline V gene has CDR1 SGHAT and CDR2 FQNNGV. This CDR3 comprises 16 residues. Source material: peripheral blood. The chain combines TRBV11-2 with TRBJ2-2, with 13 bases that match TRBD2. This clonotype originated in a human donor in a cohort sampled during active COVID-19. CDR3 in amino acids: CASSSGTSGVAGELFF. CDR3 DNA sequence: TGTGCCAGCAGCTCCGGGACTAGCGGGGTCGCCGGGGAGCTGTTTTTT.